The 19 T cell receptor beta chains in this list originate from one sample, sequenced in a study of T-cell reconstitution after alpha-beta-depleted transplantation in children. Unique molecular identifiers were used in preparing the TCRbeta library. TCRdb fed the PCR reads into MiXCR, producing one record per CDR3 protein. This table holds some 590,000 distinct CDR3 sequences, over 9.5% found once. This sample comprised PBMCs from the stem cell graft donor, obtained from the stem cell graft. The origin of the receptors is a human donor who donated a stem cell graft to a child with acute myeloid leukemia.

The table lists this clonotype with many counts. The rearrangement joins TRBV6-1 to TRBJ2-1; the match to TRBD2 covers 12 bases. Trimming removed 6 bases from V and 3 bases from J; junction bases left unmatched: 6. This CDR3 is built from 16 residues. Per germline, CDR1 MNHNS and CDR2 SASEGT. CDR3 DNA sequence: TGTGCCAGCAGGGGTCTACTAGCGGGAGGCTACAATGAGCAGTTCTTC. It specifies CASRGLLAGGYNEQFF.

This clonotype occurred a few times. The chain links TRBV7-2 to TRBJ2-7, with D tentatively TRBD1 or TRBD2 (6 bases each). V was cut by 6 bases and J by 0 bases, with 15 bases left in between. Germline values: CDR1 SGHTA, CDR2 FQGNSA. The length of the CDR3 is 15 residues. Here the CDR3 DNA reads TGTGCCAGCAGGGGGGCCGGGAGTTTCTCCTACGAGCAGTACTTC. Protein product: CASRGAGSFSYEQYF.

This clonotype was recorded a few times. The J gene is TRBJ2-7, the V gene TRBV4-2; tentatively, D is TRBD2 (6 bases). Trimming took off 4 bases at V and 3 bases at J, with 13 bases between the two ends. Germline V gene sequence: CDR1 LGHNA, CDR2 YNFKEQ. The CDR3 is 14 residues long. The CDR3 loop reads CASSPNLGGYEQYF. DNA of the CDR3: TGTGCCAGCAGCCCAAATTTGGGAGGCTACGAGCAGTACTTC.

Many counts were recorded for this clonotype. V is TRBV10-3 and J is TRBJ1-1; D not resolved. This CDR3 comprises 14 residues. Germline V gene sequence: CDR1 ENHRY, CDR2 SYGVKD. V gave up 0 bases and J gave up 8 bases, with 13 bases separating them. CDR3 region: CAISESAGRQEAFF. CDR3 nucleotide sequence: TGTGCCATCAGTGAGTCGGCAGGTCGGCAGGAAGCTTTCTTT.

This chain joins TRBV5-6 and TRBJ2-2; D unclear. V lost 0 bases and J 4 bases, leaving 13 bases between the germline ends. From germline, CDR1 is SGHDT and CDR2 YYEEEE. This CDR3 spans 16 amino acids. CDR3 sequence (DNA): TGTGCCAGCAGCTTGGCCTCAGGTCGGAGCACCGGGGAGCTGTTTTTT. This translates into CASSLASGRSTGELFF.

This clonotype was seen many times. The V gene is TRBV20-1, the J gene TRBJ2-1; 9 positions match TRBD2. V gave up 5 bases and J gave up 4 bases; unmatched junction bases: 3. CDR3 length equals 13 residues. Looked up from germline, CDR1 is DFQATT and CDR2 is SNEGSKA (reference sequence). The CDR3 DNA follows: TGCAGTGCTCGGACTAGCGTTTACAATGAGCAGTTCTTC. This translates into CSARTSVYNEQFF.

The chain joins TRBV20-1 to TRBJ2-1; D uncertain. This CDR3 is built from 10 residues. CDR1 and CDR2 (germline): DFQATT, SNEGSKA (reference sequence). The germline V and J ends were trimmed by 3 bases and 10 bases, with 7 bases remaining between them. The CDR3 reads CSASREEQFF. CDR3 coding DNA: TGCAGTGCTAGCAGAGAAGAGCAGTTCTTC.

CDR3 nucleotides: TGTGCCAGCTCACCTCTGACAGGGGGACAAGAGACCCAGTACTTC. It yields the protein CASSPLTGGQETQYF. The gene calls are TRBV18 and TRBJ2-5, with TRBD1 matching 9 bases. The CDR3 is 15 amino acids. The J segment lost 2 bases and the V segment lost 3 bases, leaving 4 bases of the junction unmatched. Per the germline V gene, CDR1 is KGHSH and CDR2 is LQKENI.

This clonotype appeared a few times. V gene TRBV4-3 combines with J gene TRBJ2-1, with D possibly matching TRBD1 (5 bases). Deletions cut 8 bases from V and 2 bases from J, with 16 bases between. CDR1 and CDR2 from the germline V gene are LGHNA and YSLEER. There are 15 residues in the CDR3. CDR3 residues: CASSTGPGPYNEQFF. In DNA form, the CDR3 reads TGCGCCAGCTCTACAGGCCCCGGGCCCTACAATGAGCAGTTCTTC.

As DNA, the CDR3 is TGCAGCGGGGCAGATGTTGCTGAGCAGTTCTTC. This encodes CSGADVAEQFF. The chain uses TRBV29-1 and TRBJ2-1; D gene unclear. The CDR3 is 11 amino acids. V lost 7 bases and J 9 bases, leaving 13 bases between the germline ends. CDR1 and CDR2 (germline): SQVTM, ANQGSEA.

This clonotype was observed a few times. The chain has TRBV4-2 and TRBJ1-3; D is uncertain. Trimming cost V 0 bases and J 4 bases, with 16 bases left between them. The CDR3 has 17 residues. Germline CDR1 is LGHNA and CDR2 is YNFKEQ. The CDR3 reads CASSQDGVSGWGNTIYF. The CDR3 region has the DNA TGTGCCAGCAGCCAAGATGGAGTATCGGGGTGGGGAAACACCATATATTTT.

The chain uses TRBV18 and TRBJ2-7; 9 bases align to TRBD2. Trimming cost V 4 bases and J 0 bases; bases outside gene matches: 7. Looked up from germline, CDR1 is KGHSH and CDR2 is LQKENI. The CDR3 sequence is 16 residues long. In DNA, the CDR3 is TGTGCCAGCTCACACTTAGCGGGAGCCGACTCCTACGAGCAGTACTTC. Protein: CASSHLAGADSYEQYF.

In its sample, this clonotype was seen many times. The chain links TRBV20-1 to TRBJ2-7; a possible D gene is TRBD1 (6 bases). V lost 2 bases, J lost 5 bases, and 10 bases lay in between. CDR1 and CDR2 from the germline V gene are DFQATT and SNEGSKA (reference sequence). This CDR3 contains 12 residues. CDR3 sequence (DNA): TGCAGTGCTAGATTGACAGGCCACGAGCAGTACTTC. Amino acids: CSARLTGHEQYF.

The chain links TRBV7-2 to TRBJ2-2, with 10 bases fitting TRBD2. The CDR3 length is 16 residues. Germline V gives CDR1 SGHTA, CDR2 FQGNSA. V was pared by 4 bases and J by 8 bases, with 10 bases of the junction left unmatched. The CDR3 nucleotides read TGTGCCAGCAGCTCGATAGCGGGAGGCCCCCCGGGGGAGCTGTTTTTT. Translating gives CASSSIAGGPPGELFF.

The sample holds a few counts of this clonotype. This chain joins TRBV15 and TRBJ2-1; D possibly corresponds to TRBD1 (5 bases). This CDR3 comprises 14 residues. The germline V and J ends were trimmed by 4 bases and 4 bases, with 11 bases remaining between them. Germline loops: CDR1 LNHNV, CDR2 YYDKDF (reference sequence). The CDR3 DNA reads as TGTGCCACCAGCACCCAGGGTGATTACAATGAGCAGTTCTTC. Its protein product is CATSTQGDYNEQFF. Based on the CDR3 plus reference TRBV15 and TRBJ2-1, the full variable domain is DAMVIQNPRYQVTQFGKPVTLSCSQTLNHNVMYWYQQKSSQAPKLLFHYYDKDFNNEADTPDNFQSRRPNTSFCFLDIRSPGLGDTAMYLCATSTQGDYNEQFFGPGTRLTVL.

This clonotype came up many times. This chain's CDR3 is CSALDRENIQYF. In DNA form, the CDR3 reads TGCAGTGCGTTGGACAGGGAAAACATTCAGTACTTC. This chain connects TRBV20-1 to TRBJ2-4; 8 bases are a match to TRBD1. V lost 6 bases and J lost 5; bases outside the gene matches: 3. Germline V CDR1 and CDR2: DFQATT, SNEGSKA (reference sequence). The length of the CDR3 is 12 residues.

This clonotype was counted only a few times. This chain connects TRBV6-2 or TRBV6-3 to TRBJ1-2; 7 bases are shared with TRBD1. CDR3 length: 16 amino acids. Germline V CDR1 and CDR2: MNHEY, SVGEGT. The J segment lost 3 bases and the V segment lost 7 bases, leaving 14 bases of the junction unmatched. The CDR3 DNA sequence: TGTGCCAGCAAAGTTACAGGGGCCATGGATTACTATGGCTACACCTTC. It specifies CASKVTGAMDYYGYTF.

This clonotype was found many times. The rearrangement links TRBV12-3 or TRBV12-4 to TRBJ2-7, with 13 bases lining up with TRBD2. The CDR3 consists of 17 residues. Trimming removed 3 bases from V and 1 base from J; junction bases left unmatched: 6. The CDR3 is CASSLGGTSGMSYEQYF. DNA for the CDR3: TGTGCCAGCAGTTTGGGAGGGACTAGCGGGATGTCCTACGAGCAGTACTTC.

This chain connects TRBV15 to TRBJ2-4; TRBD2 aligns across 9 bases. With V trimmed by 5 bases and J by 3 bases, 11 bases remained unmatched. This CDR3 comprises 17 residues. Germline loops: CDR1 LNHNV, CDR2 YYDKDF (reference sequence). CDR3 in amino acids: CATSGTPGLAFKNIQYF. The CDR3 nucleotides are TGTGCCACCAGCGGGACTCCGGGACTAGCCTTCAAAAACATTCAGTACTTC.